This TCR beta chain came from a study of T-cell memory formation after mild COVID-19. About the study: TCR clusters showed largely donor specificity. General study points: A second wave of clones peaked on day 37, and their SARS-CoV-2 specificity went unconfirmed. Pre-infection memory contained some responding clones, which suggested that cross-reactive memory had joined.

After 5'RACE with constant-segment primers, TCR alpha and TCR beta cDNA libraries carrying sample barcodes and UMIs were obtained. TCRdb used MiXCR to reprocess the 5' RACE reads, holding one entry per CDR3 protein. The sample contains about half a million distinct CDR3 sequences, about 18% of which appear only once. This CDR3 is 14 amino acids long. V gave up 6 bases and J gave up 9 bases, with 18 bases separating them. A few counts support this clonotype. Its antigen is not known. The chain couples TRBV12-3 or TRBV12-4 to TRBJ2-1, with D perhaps being TRBD1 or TRBD2 (6 bases each). The source of this sequence is an adult woman who had mild COVID-19 (a few samples of this study predate the infection). Cell type and time point are not known. Specimen: PBMCs or a T cell subset sorted from them (not recorded which). The CDR3 coding sequence is TGTGCCAGCAGGCCCCAAGGGGGGCTCGGTGAGCAGTTCTTC. Protein: CASRPQGGLGEQFF.